The 9 T cell receptor beta chains reported below all come from one sample, sequenced in a study of T-cell reconstitution after alpha-beta-depleted transplantation in children. This sample's TCRbeta library carried unique molecular identifier barcodes. From the PCR reads, TCRdb called clonotypes with MiXCR, one entry per CDR3 protein. The sample has about 980,000 distinct CDR3 sequences; roughly 29% are singletons. The sequenced sample was PBMCs, mostly from graft donor cells, obtained 360 days after TCRalphabeta/CD19-depleted stem cell transplant. These TCRs come from a boy in the first two years of life who had a stem cell transplant for SCID, so the T cells may come from the graft donor.

This clonotype was seen only a few times. This sequence joins TRBV5-1 and TRBJ2-3; the D is unclear. V was trimmed by 1 base and J by 3 bases, leaving 9 bases between them. Germline V CDR1 and CDR2: SGHRS, YFSETQ. The CDR3 is 14 residues long. CDR3 DNA: TGCGCCAGCAGCTTGCGACGGATAACAGATACGCAGTATTTT. The encoded protein is CASSLRRITDTQYF. The full variable domain, in which reference TRBV5-1 and TRBJ2-3 provide the parts outside the CDR3, is KAGVTQTPRYLIKTRGQQVTLSCSPISGHRSVSWYQQTPGQGLQFLFEYFSETQRNKGNFPGRFSGRQFSNSRSEMNVSTLELGDSALYLCASSLRRITDTQYFGPGTRLTVL.

This clonotype was seen a few times. The chain carries TRBV5-1 and TRBJ2-3; possible D gene TRBD2, 5 bases. The CDR3 is made up of 14 amino acids. The germline V gene has CDR1 SGHRS and CDR2 YFSETQ. With 2 bases removed from V and 5 bases from J, the gap between germline ends came to 12 bases. CDR3 loop: CASSFGPGKDTQYF. The CDR3 DNA sequence: TGCGCCAGCAGCTTTGGTCCGGGGAAAGATACGCAGTATTTT.

The rearrangement uses TRBV7-2 and TRBJ2-1, with 8 nucleotides matching TRBD2. Per the germline V gene, CDR1 is SGHTA and CDR2 is FQGNSA. The CDR3 spans 15 residues. The trim removed 3 bases at V and 5 bases at J, leaving 6 bases unmatched. Here the CDR3 DNA reads TGTGCCAGCAGCTTCACAACTAGCGGCGACAATGAGCAGTTCTTC. Its translation: CASSFTTSGDNEQFF.

In regard to this clonotype: Here the CDR3 omits its conserved ending phenylalanine or tryptophan, so a read error is the likely source. This rearrangement joins TRBV5-1 to TRBJ1-1, with D maybe TRBD1 (5 bases). CDR3 size: 13 residues. Trimming took off 3 bases at V and 0 bases at J, with 6 bases between the two ends. Germline assignment: CDR1 SGHRS and CDR2 YFSETQ. CDR3 nucleotide sequence: TGCGCCAGCAGCTCAGGGTTGAACACTGAAGCTTTCTAT. Amino acids: CASSSGLNTEAFY.

The chain is built from TRBV7-8 and TRBJ1-3; D gene unclear. CDR1 is SGHVS, CDR2 FQNEAQ, per germline. The CDR3 is 16 amino acids. Trimming cost V 1 base and J 4 bases, with 14 bases left between them. In DNA, the CDR3 is TGTGCCAGCAGCTTAGGTTCTGGATCCCTAGGAAACACCATATATTTT. This translates into CASSLGSGSLGNTIYF.

This chain connects TRBV6-2 or TRBV6-3 to TRBJ1-1; D is perhaps TRBD1 (5 bases). With 0 bases removed from V and 8 bases from J, the gap between germline ends came to 31 bases. This CDR3 has 20 amino acids. From germline, CDR1 is MNHEY and CDR2 SVGEGT. CDR3: CASSYSTVPPDRHVWGEAFF. CDR3 nucleotide sequence: TGTGCCAGCAGTTACTCGACAGTACCTCCGGACCGCCACGTCTGGGGGGAAGCTTTCTTT.

This clonotype appeared a single time. The genes are TRBV6-5 and TRBJ1-2; TRBD1 is a possible D gene (6 bases). Germline V lookup: CDR1 MNHEY, CDR2 SVGAGI. This CDR3 has 13 residues. V was cut by 4 bases and J by 3 bases, with 9 bases left in between. The CDR3 DNA is TGTGCCAGCAGTTCAGGGGATGACTATGGCTACACCTTC. It yields the protein CASSSGDDYGYTF.

The rearrangement links TRBV5-1 to TRBJ2-4, with 12 bases aligning to TRBD1. CDR1 and CDR2 from the germline V gene are SGHRS and YFSETQ. V trimming: 3 bases; J trimming: 4 bases; junction bases outside the gene matches: 8. The CDR3 runs to 17 residues. This CDR3 reads CASSYGTGGGRKNIQYF. For the CDR3, the DNA is TGCGCCAGCAGCTACGGGACAGGGGGCGGCAGAAAAAACATTCAGTACTTC.

The rearrangement links TRBV5-1 to TRBJ2-1; TRBD1 aligns across 10 bases. The CDR3 extends over 12 amino acids. From germline, CDR1 is SGHRS and CDR2 YFSETQ. V was clipped by 3 bases and J by 11 bases; unmatched bases: 2. The CDR3 loop reads CASSWDRGQQFF. CDR3 in DNA: TGCGCCAGCAGCTGGGACAGGGGCCAGCAGTTCTTC.